These 18 T cell receptor beta chains were all obtained from the same sample, sequenced in a study of blood T cells in healthy people across ages. Alongside a J-beta primer mix, a sample-barcoded 5' primer served in a second PCR lasting roughly 6 to 11 cycles. TCRdb recomputed calls from the 5' RACE reads with MiXCR, one row per CDR3 protein. The sample shows some 760,000 distinct CDR3 sequences, approximately 25% of them seen only once. These data were also reused for a study on T cells of mothers and their children.

Sequencing was carried out using blood. The receptors were sampled from a boy aged 10-17 years in good health.

The table lists this clonotype with a few counts. The chain employs TRBV6-1 and TRBJ2-5; TRBD1 matches 8 bases. Matching the DNA end better, TRBJ2-7 makes the J call doubtful. Germline-derived CDR1 and CDR2 are MNHNS and SASEGT. CDR3 size: 12 residues. Here the CDR3 DNA reads TGTGCCAGCAAGCAGGGGGCTTACGAGCAGTACTTC. Residues: CASKQGAYEQYF.

This clonotype was picked up a small number of times. This rearrangement joins TRBV6-2 or TRBV6-3 to TRBJ1-2; D remains unclear. Trimming took off 6 bases at V and 2 bases at J, with 7 bases between the two ends. The V gene's germline CDR1 is MNHEY and CDR2 SVGEGT. This CDR3 is 12 amino acids long. CDR3 sequence: CASRRGNYGYTF. The DNA of the CDR3 is TGTGCCAGCAGGCGAGGGAACTATGGCTACACCTTC.

The V and J genes are TRBV19 and TRBJ2-1; D is unresolved. CDR1 and CDR2 from the germline V gene are LNHDA and SQIVND (reference sequence). The CDR3 has 14 residues. With 1 base removed from V and 6 bases from J, the gap between germline ends came to 10 bases. In nucleotides, the CDR3 is TGTGCCAGTAGTATAGTCCTGTGGGGCAATGAGCAGTTCTTC. Amino acid sequence: CASSIVLWGNEQFF.

The rearrangement links TRBV7-2 to TRBJ2-7; 7 bases agree with TRBD1. This CDR3 contains 15 residues. Germline CDR1 reads SGHTA; CDR2 reads FQGNSA. V was clipped by 1 base and J by 2 bases; unmatched bases: 5. The CDR3 loop reads CASSLGGQSAYEQYF. The CDR3 DNA sequence: TGTGCCAGCAGCTTAGGGGGACAGTCGGCCTACGAGCAGTACTTC.

This chain links TRBV3-1 with TRBJ1-5; D is uncertain. Germline assignment: CDR1 LGHDT and CDR2 YNNKEL (reference sequence). There are 13 residues in the CDR3. V lost 1 base to trimming and J lost 6 bases, with 7 bases between them. CDR3 sequence: CASSQGPSQPQHF. DNA for the CDR3: TGTGCCAGCAGCCAAGGCCCTAGTCAGCCCCAGCATTTT.

This clonotype was recorded a few times. The chain uses TRBV12-3 or TRBV12-4 and TRBJ1-1; D possibly corresponds to TRBD1 (5 bases). V was clipped by 2 bases and J by 5 bases, with 18 bases between them. CDR3 size: 16 residues. The CDR3 sequence is CASSLRGELSRTEAFF. DNA for the CDR3: TGTGCCAGCAGTTTAAGGGGCGAATTATCTAGGACTGAAGCTTTCTTT.

This clonotype came up a few times. The chain joins TRBV28 to TRBJ2-3; tentative D call: TRBD2 (5 bases). The CDR3 covers 13 residues. Per the germline V gene, CDR1 is MDHEN and CDR2 is SYDVKM. Trimming removed 3 bases from V and 8 bases from J, with 12 bases in between. The CDR3 here is CASSFSGIFTQYF. DNA of the CDR3: TGTGCCAGCAGTTTCTCCGGGATTTTTACGCAGTATTTT. Looking up the rest from reference TRBV28 and TRBJ2-3 gives the full variable domain: DVKVTQSSRYLVKRTGEKVFLECVQDMDHENMFWYRQDPGLGLRLIYFSYDVKMKEKGDIPEGYSVSREKKERFSLILESASTNQTSMYLCASSFSGIFTQYFGPGTRLTVL.

This clonotype was detected only a few times. J is TRBJ1-2 and V is TRBV5-6; TRBD1 aligns across 7 bases. Per germline, CDR1 SGHDT and CDR2 YYEEEE. Trimming at V came to 4 bases and at J to 3 bases, leaving 9 bases not matched to a gene. The CDR3 covers 15 residues. The CDR3 nucleotides are TGTGCCAGCAGCCCCCCCACAGGGGCCCACTATGGCTACACCTTC. This codes for CASSPPTGAHYGYTF.

The CDR3 loop is CASRRRGTRDYNEQFF. The CDR3, as DNA: TGTGCCAGCAGACGAAGAGGGACTCGAGACTACAATGAGCAGTTCTTC. This sequence joins TRBV11-1 and TRBJ2-1, with TRBD2 as a possible D gene (6 bases). Germline CDR1 reads SGHAT; CDR2 reads FQDESV (reference sequence). This CDR3 region has 16 residues. V lost 6 bases and J lost 3, with 18 bases in between. Drawing the rest from reference TRBV11-1 and TRBJ2-1, the complete variable domain is EAEVAQSPRYKITEKSQAVAFWCDPISGHATLYWYRQILGQGPELLVQFQDESVVDDSQLPKDRFSAERLKGVDSTLKIQPAELGDSAMYLCASRRRGTRDYNEQFFGPGTRLTVL.

This clonotype has more than one count but fewer than ten. The V call is TRBV12-3 or TRBV12-4, the J call TRBJ2-1, with 10 bases lining up with TRBD2. The CDR3 spans 15 residues. Trimming cost V 5 bases and J 4 bases; bases outside gene matches: 5. This CDR3 is CASSLSGRVYNEQFF. DNA for the CDR3: TGTGCCAGCAGTCTGAGCGGGAGGGTTTACAATGAGCAGTTCTTC.

The table lists this clonotype with a few counts. The chain links TRBV20-1 to TRBJ2-1, with 9 nucleotides matching TRBD2. CDR1 is DFQATT, CDR2 SNEGSKA, per germline (reference sequence). The J segment lost 8 bases and the V segment lost 5 bases, leaving 7 bases of the junction unmatched. The CDR3 extends over 13 amino acids. CDR3 amino acids: CSAGGGGPHEQFF. The CDR3 DNA follows: TGCAGTGCTGGCGGGGGGGGCCCACATGAGCAGTTCTTC.

This clonotype was counted between two and nine times. J is TRBJ2-7 and V is TRBV7-2, with 7 bases aligning to TRBD2. TRBJ2-1 explains the end of the DNA better; the J call may be wrong. Germline V gene data show CDR1 as SGHTA and CDR2 as FQGNSA. The CDR3 sequence is 17 residues long. The CDR3 DNA sequence: TGTGCCAGCAGCTTCTACTTACTAGCGCCTGAAGGATATGAGCAGTTCTTC. Translation: CASSFYLLAPEGYEQFF.

This chain joins TRBV28 and TRBJ2-7, with 7 bases that match TRBD2. With 2 bases clipped from V and 3 bases from J, the junction kept 10 bases outside the gene matches. This CDR3 is 16 amino acids long. CDR1 and CDR2 from the germline V gene are MDHEN and SYDVKM. CDR3 sequence: CASSLRSAGEGYEQYF. In DNA, the CDR3 is TGTGCCAGCAGTTTAAGGTCCGCGGGAGAGGGCTACGAGCAGTACTTC.

A few counts support this clonotype. The CDR3 sequence: CASGLNDDQPQHF. The CDR3 region has the DNA TGTGCTAGTGGTTTAAATGACGATCAGCCCCAGCATTTT. This chain uses TRBV12-5 with TRBJ1-5; D is unresolved. Germline loops: CDR1 LGHNT, CDR2 FRNRAP. V was pared by 3 bases and J by 5 bases, with 8 bases between. This CDR3 spans 13 amino acids.

The chain has TRBV12-3 or TRBV12-4 and TRBJ2-3; TRBD2 aligns across 12 bases. The CDR3 consists of 15 residues. The V gene end was trimmed by 7 bases and the J gene end by 4 bases; junction bases not matched to a gene: 6. The chain's CDR3 is CASKILAGGPDTQYF. CDR3 in DNA: TGTGCCAGCAAGATCCTAGCGGGAGGGCCAGATACGCAGTATTTT.

The chain recombines TRBV14 with TRBJ1-4; unclear D gene. CDR1 is SGHDN, CDR2 FVKESK, per germline. The CDR3 length is 15 residues. Trimming took off 1 base at V and 0 bases at J, with 6 bases between the two ends. The DNA of the CDR3 is TGTGCCAGCAGCCAAGCGCTCACAACTAATGAAAAACTGTTTTTT. Translating it yields CASSQALTTNEKLFF.

This clonotype was seen a few times. The chain employs TRBV28 and TRBJ1-4, with D maybe TRBD1 (5 bases). The germline V gene encodes CDR1 MDHEN and CDR2 SYDVKM. V lost 1 base and J 0 bases, leaving 9 bases between the germline ends. CDR3 size: 16 residues. CDR3 bases: TGTGCCAGCAGTTTATATCCGGGGGCAACTAATGAAAAACTGTTTTTT. This encodes CASSLYPGATNEKLFF.

The chain couples TRBV7-2 to TRBJ1-4; D unclear. V shed 0 bases and J shed 6 bases, with 14 bases lying between them. CDR3 length equals 16 residues. The germline V gene has CDR1 SGHTA and CDR2 FQGNSA. CDR3 nucleotide sequence: TGTGCCAGCAGCTTAGCGGTTATAACATCGGATGAAAAACTGTTTTTT. Protein sequence: CASSLAVITSDEKLFF.